This T cell receptor (beta chain) was documented in a study of blood T cell repertoires in COVID-19. CDR1 and CDR2 (germline): SGDLS, YYNGEE. This CDR3 has 14 residues. V was pared by 0 bases and J by 7 bases, with 13 bases between. Original processing methods: Nucleated cell number was recorded as an estimate derived from reference gene primer amplification. Here immunoSEQ multiplex PCR was the method, and the copy in TCRdb shows in-frame clones only, minus some. For V, J and clone size, that table is used; D and trimming come from the DNA. Among about 160,000 clones listed, approximately 80% were seen once.

Source material: peripheral blood. The receptor was isolated from a woman older than 75 with acute or convalescent COVID-19. This chain connects TRBV9 to TRBJ1-1; D unclear. The CDR3 loop reads CASSVEGGFGEAFF. CDR3 bases: TGTGCCAGCAGCGTAGAAGGAGGCTTTGGTGAAGCTTTCTTT.